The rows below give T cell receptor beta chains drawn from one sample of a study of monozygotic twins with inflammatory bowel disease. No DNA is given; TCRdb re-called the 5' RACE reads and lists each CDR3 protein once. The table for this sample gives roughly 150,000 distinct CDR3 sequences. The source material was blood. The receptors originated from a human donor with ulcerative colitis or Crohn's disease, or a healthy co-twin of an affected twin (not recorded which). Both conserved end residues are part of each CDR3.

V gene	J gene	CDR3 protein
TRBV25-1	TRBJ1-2	CASSQANYGYTF
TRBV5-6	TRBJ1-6	CASSLPRSDSPLHF
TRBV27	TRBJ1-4	CASSPYGGNEKLFF
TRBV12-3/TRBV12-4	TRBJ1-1	CASSPRRAQGFSTEAFF
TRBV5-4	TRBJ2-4	CASSPENAKNIQYF
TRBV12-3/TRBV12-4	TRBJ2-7	CASSPGQIRLYEQYF
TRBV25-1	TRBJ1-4	CASSAGTAGVEKLFF
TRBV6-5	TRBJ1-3	CASSSDDRVRGNTIYF
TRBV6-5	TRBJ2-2	CASSYTRTINTGELFF
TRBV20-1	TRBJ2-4	CSARDAGATENIQYF
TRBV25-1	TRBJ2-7	CASRLAGGGQYF
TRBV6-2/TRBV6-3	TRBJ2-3	CASRGTSGRVGTDTQYF
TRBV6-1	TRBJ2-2	CASTLSRGLAGVTGELFF
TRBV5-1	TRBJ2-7	CASSLIVSDPSYEQYF
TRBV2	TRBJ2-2	CASSPVSGGTGELFF
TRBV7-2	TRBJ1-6	CASSSHRGIDSPLHF
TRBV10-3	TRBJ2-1	CATRTSGTYNEQFF
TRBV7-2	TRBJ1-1	CASSLELGKAFF
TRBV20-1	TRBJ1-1	CSARTGASNTEAFF
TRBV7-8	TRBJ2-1	CATIAGGVDESGQFF
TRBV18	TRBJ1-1	CASSPSRGRNTEAFF
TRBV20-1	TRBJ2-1	CSAKRTSGNNEQFF
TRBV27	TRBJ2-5	CASSWADKKYF
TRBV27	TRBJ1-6	CASSLRTDNSPLHF
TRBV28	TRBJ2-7	CASSISAGGTYEQYF
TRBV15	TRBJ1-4	CATSREDRRGEKLFF
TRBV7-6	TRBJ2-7	CASSRLQGSYEQYF
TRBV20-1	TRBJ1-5	CSASTTQGHIRGGQPQHF
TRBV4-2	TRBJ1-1	CASSQDRVNTEAFF
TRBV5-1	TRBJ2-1	CASSLPSGGGQFF
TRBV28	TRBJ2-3	CASSFTSGSPTDTQYF
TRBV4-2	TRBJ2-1	CASSRGQYNEQFF
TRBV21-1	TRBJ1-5	CASSKIDRVIGQPQHF
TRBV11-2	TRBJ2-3	CASSSASGRADPTDTQYF
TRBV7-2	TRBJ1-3	CASSLLLEGNTIYF
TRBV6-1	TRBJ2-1	CASSSGISVYNEQFF
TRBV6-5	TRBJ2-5	CASGWDPQQAQYF
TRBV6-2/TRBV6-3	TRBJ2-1	CASSYTRSSYNEQFF
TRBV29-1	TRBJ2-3	CSVDALTDTQYF
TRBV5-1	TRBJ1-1	CASSYGTVETEAFF
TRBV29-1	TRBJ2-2	CSAAPSGSSTGELFF
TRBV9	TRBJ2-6	CASSVGGRVAGANVLTF
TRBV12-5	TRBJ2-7	CASGPISWKGSYEQYF
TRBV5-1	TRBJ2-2	CASSTTSGKDGELFF
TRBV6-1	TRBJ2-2	CASSSWEWGHANTGELFF
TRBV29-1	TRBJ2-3	CSVEDPRGRATDTQYF
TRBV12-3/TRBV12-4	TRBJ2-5	CASSPLAPEEETQYF
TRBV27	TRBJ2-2	CASSTQREGFGELFF
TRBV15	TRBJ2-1	CATSRVGGLGSYNEQFF